The 25 T cell receptor beta chains reported below all come from one sample, sequenced in a study of blood T cell repertoires in COVID-19. The assay was immunoSEQ multiplex PCR, and TCRdb's table has in-frame clones only and misses some. The sample gives 270,000 or so clones, 85% of which show up once; roughly 15% is in the top ten. Sequenced material: peripheral blood. The receptors derive from a human donor in a cohort sampled during active COVID-19.

V usage is TRBV18 and J usage is TRBJ2-6; 7 bases are a match to TRBD1. The germline V gene has CDR1 KGHSH and CDR2 LQKENI. Losses at the gene ends were 3 bases for V and 0 bases for J; bases not matched to a gene: 8. The CDR3 is made up of 18 amino acids. The CDR3 loop is CASSPETGSLSGANVLTF. CDR3 DNA: TGTGCCAGCTCACCCGAGACAGGGTCCCTCTCTGGGGCCAACGTCCTGACTTTC.

The chain is built from TRBV5-8 and TRBJ2-1, with D maybe TRBD2 (6 bases). Trimming left V 4 bases short and J 3 bases short, with 11 bases between. Germline V gene lookup returns CDR1 SGHTS and CDR2 YDEGEE. CDR3 size: 14 residues. The chain's CDR3 is CASSKGTVYNEQFF. The CDR3 DNA follows: TGTGCCAGCAGCAAAGGGACTGTCTACAATGAGCAGTTCTTC.

The J gene is TRBJ1-3, the V gene TRBV6-1; 7 bases are a match to TRBD1. The CDR3 covers 15 residues. V lost 1 base, J lost 8 bases, and 8 bases stayed unmatched. The germline gives CDR1 MNHNS, CDR2 SASEGT. DNA of the CDR3: TGTGCCAGCAGTGAAGGTACAGGGGTAATGTACACCATATATTTT. It yields the protein CASSEGTGVMYTIYF.

This rearrangement joins TRBV10-3 to TRBJ2-5, with TRBD2 matching over 11 bases. The germline V gene has CDR1 ENHRY and CDR2 SYGVKD. The CDR3 is 16 amino acids. V lost 5 bases and J lost 4; bases outside the gene matches: 9. CDR3 protein: CAISLGTSGFRETQYF. The CDR3 DNA reads as TGTGCCATCAGTCTCGGGACTAGCGGCTTCCGAGAGACCCAGTACTTC.

This sequence joins TRBV19 and TRBJ1-6, with D unresolved. Trimming stripped 3 bases from V and 6 bases from J, with 9 bases between. The V gene's germline CDR1 is LNHDA and CDR2 SQIVND (reference sequence). This CDR3 is 14 amino acids long. CDR3 DNA sequence: TGTGCCAGTAGTATGGGCAGAATTAATTCACCCCTCCACTTT. Protein sequence: CASSMGRINSPLHF.

The chain couples TRBV11-2 to TRBJ1-3; 7 bases align to TRBD1. The CDR3 is made up of 14 amino acids. CDR1 is SGHAT, CDR2 FQNNGV, per germline. J gave up 6 bases and V 2 bases, and 4 bases lay outside the gene matches. The CDR3 sequence is CASSLNRGPNTIYF. In DNA form, the CDR3 reads TGTGCCAGCAGCTTAAACAGGGGTCCAAACACCATATATTTT.

The chain carries TRBV6-5 and TRBJ2-1; the match to TRBD2 covers 8 bases. V shed 7 bases, J shed 9 bases, and the junction held 14 bases outside the gene matches. The CDR3 is 15 amino acids. CDR1 and CDR2 (germline): MNHEY, SVGAGI. The CDR3 loop reads CASISRAAGVIEQFF. In DNA form, the CDR3 reads TGTGCCAGCATATCTCGGGCAGCGGGAGTCATTGAGCAGTTCTTC.

Written as DNA, the CDR3 is TGTCAGCAGGGCGGGACGGTCTACGAGCAGTACTTC. Its translation is CQQGGTVYEQYF. V is TRBV19 and J is TRBJ2-7; D is possibly TRBD2 (6 bases). This CDR3 spans 12 amino acids. CDR1 and CDR2 from the germline V gene are LNHDA and SQIVND (reference sequence).

This sequence joins TRBV18 and TRBJ1-1; D may be TRBD1 (6 bases). There are 15 residues in the CDR3. Trimming cost V 5 bases and J 4 bases, with 17 bases left between them. The germline V gene has CDR1 KGHSH and CDR2 LQKENI. The CDR3 sequence: CASSSNPGQPTEAFF. The DNA of the CDR3 is TGTGCCAGCTCATCAAACCCGGGACAACCCACTGAAGCTTTCTTT.

The chain carries TRBV2 and TRBJ1-4; D might be TRBD1 (5 bases). Trimming removed 6 bases from V and 0 bases from J, with 11 bases in between. The CDR3 is made up of 15 amino acids. From germline, CDR1 is SNHLY and CDR2 FYNNEI. CDR3 residues: CASSPGHSTNEKLFF. CDR3 nucleotide sequence: TGTGCCAGCAGCCCTGGACACTCAACTAATGAAAAACTGTTTTTT.

The rearrangement links TRBV7-9 to TRBJ2-1; TRBD2 matches at 9 bases. The CDR3 sequence is 14 residues long. Germline V CDR1 and CDR2: SEHNR, FQNEAQ (reference sequence). Trimming at V came to 1 base and at J to 10 bases, leaving 5 bases not matched to a gene. Here the CDR3 reads CASSLGGLAWEQFF. The CDR3, as DNA: TGTGCCAGCAGCTTAGGAGGACTAGCGTGGGAGCAGTTCTTC. Combining the CDR3 with reference TRBV7-9 and TRBJ2-1 gives the whole variable domain DTGVSQNPRHKITKRGQNVTFRCDPISEHNRLYWYRQTLGQGPEFLTYFQNEAQLEKSRLLSDRFSAERPKGSFSTLEIQRTEQGDSAMYLCASSLGGLAWEQFFGPGTRLTVL.

This clone was seen just once. The V gene is TRBV15, the J gene TRBJ2-7; D possibly corresponds to TRBD2 (5 bases). The CDR3 extends over 14 amino acids. V dropped 6 bases and J dropped 6 bases, with 18 bases sitting between them. Per the germline V gene, CDR1 is LNHNV and CDR2 is YYDKDF (reference sequence). CDR3 nucleotide sequence: TGTGCCACCAGTCCTCTGTGGCCGCGGGTCGAGCAGTACTTC. Protein product: CATSPLWPRVEQYF.

A single count supports this clone. The CDR3 DNA is TGCGCCAGCAGCTTGCCGGGAGTGGGCGGGGAGCTGTTTTTT. Encoded protein: CASSLPGVGGELFF. The chain combines TRBV5-1 with TRBJ2-2; tentative D call: TRBD2 (6 bases). With 1 base removed from V and 7 bases from J, the gap between germline ends came to 11 bases. Germline V gene sequence: CDR1 SGHRS, CDR2 YFSETQ. This CDR3 region has 14 residues.

This clone has more than one count but fewer than ten. This chain connects TRBV2 to TRBJ2-3, with 8 bases lining up with TRBD1. Germline V gives CDR1 SNHLY, CDR2 FYNNEI. J gave up 0 bases and V 5 bases, and 4 bases lay outside the gene matches. The CDR3 has 15 amino acids. CDR3 sequence: CASSITGGSTDTQYF. The CDR3 DNA follows: TGTGCCAGCAGTATAACAGGGGGTAGCACAGATACGCAGTATTTT.

This clone was seen a handful of times. The CDR3 sequence is CSASGQAYYEQYF. CDR3 sequence (DNA): TGCAGTGCTAGTGGACAGGCGTACTACGAGCAGTACTTC. The gene calls are TRBV20-1 and TRBJ2-7; 7 bases are a match to TRBD1. Germline CDR1 and CDR2: DFQATT and SNEGSKA (reference sequence). With V trimmed by 3 bases and J by 3 bases, 5 bases remained unmatched. CDR3 size: 13 residues.

The V and J genes are TRBV5-1 and TRBJ2-1; no clear D. V was pared by 4 bases and J by 5 bases, with 10 bases between. The V gene's germline CDR1 is SGHRS and CDR2 YFSETQ. This CDR3 has 13 residues. CDR3 DNA: TGCGCCAGCAGCCAAGCGACCAACAATGAGCAGTTCTTC. Amino acid sequence: CASSQATNNEQFF.

The genes are TRBV5-1 and TRBJ2-3; D might be TRBD2 (5 bases). Per the germline V gene, CDR1 is SGHRS and CDR2 is YFSETQ. The CDR3 covers 13 residues. Trimming pared 2 bases from V and 3 bases from J, leaving 7 bases between. The CDR3 DNA sequence: TGCGCCAGCAGCTTTAGGACTACAGATACGCAGTATTTT. Its translation is CASSFRTTDTQYF.

The chain links TRBV5-1 to TRBJ1-2; D is ambiguous. V gave up 0 bases and J gave up 4 bases, with 16 bases separating them. This CDR3 comprises 16 residues. The V gene's germline CDR1 is SGHRS and CDR2 YFSETQ. The CDR3 protein is CASSLAQAGRPYGYTF. The CDR3 nucleotides are TGCGCCAGCAGCTTGGCCCAGGCAGGTCGTCCCTATGGCTACACCTTC.

This clone was counted a few times. CDR3 region: CASSPSGVDGAEQFF. CDR3 nucleotide sequence: TGTGCCAGCAGCCCCAGCGGGGTGGACGGGGCTGAGCAGTTCTTC. The chain carries TRBV9 and TRBJ2-1; TRBD2 matches 7 bases. V gave up 4 bases and J gave up 9 bases; unmatched junction bases: 13. Germline V gene lookup returns CDR1 SGDLS and CDR2 YYNGEE. The CDR3 length is 15 residues.

The rearrangement joins TRBV6-5 to TRBJ1-4; 7 bases align to TRBD1. Trimming took 0 bases from V and 8 from J; bases not matched to a gene: 6. The CDR3 totals 15 residues. Germline V gives CDR1 MNHEY, CDR2 SVGAGI. The CDR3 is CASSYSPGGGEKLFF. The CDR3 nucleotides read TGTGCCAGCAGTTACTCGCCAGGGGGTGGGGAAAAACTGTTTTTT.

This chain links TRBV7-9 with TRBJ2-7, with D possibly TRBD1 on 6 matching bases. Trimming took 8 bases from V and 5 from J, leaving 7 bases between them. The CDR3 has 10 amino acids. Germline assignment: CDR1 SEHNR and CDR2 FQNEAQ (reference sequence). The DNA for the CDR3 is TGTGCCAGCGGGGGCAACGAGCAGTACTTC. Its translation is CASGGNEQYF.

The rearrangement uses TRBV7-9 and TRBJ2-3; D uncertain. Looked up from germline, CDR1 is SEHNR and CDR2 is FQNEAQ (reference sequence). This CDR3 is 13 amino acids long. The V end lost 2 bases, the J end lost 6 bases, and 9 bases lay between the germline ends. The CDR3: CASSLLQHDTQYF. CDR3 DNA: TGTGCCAGCAGCTTACTACAGCACGATACGCAGTATTTT.

The chain carries TRBV19 and TRBJ2-2; TRBD1 is a possible D gene (7 bases). With 7 bases removed from V and 1 base from J, the gap between germline ends came to 13 bases. The CDR3 has 15 residues. Germline V gene data show CDR1 as LNHDA and CDR2 as SQIVND (reference sequence). The CDR3 DNA follows: TGTGCCAGTAACAGGGGACTGCAGAACACCGGGGAGCTGTTTTTT. This translates into CASNRGLQNTGELFF.

The gene calls are TRBV28 and TRBJ2-2; unclear D gene. The CDR3 runs to 13 residues. V dropped 1 base and J dropped 2 bases, with 2 bases sitting between them. Germline V gene sequence: CDR1 MDHEN, CDR2 SYDVKM. CDR3 in amino acids: CASSLSNTGELFF. CDR3 DNA: TGTGCCAGCAGTTTATCTAACACCGGGGAGCTGTTTTTT.

This clone counts as medium-sized. The chain joins TRBV27 to TRBJ1-1; D perhaps matches TRBD1 (5 bases). The CDR3 has 14 residues. CDR1 and CDR2 from the germline V gene are MNHEY and SMNVEV (reference sequence). The V gene lost 8 bases and the J gene lost 3 bases, with 16 bases spanning the gap. CDR3 amino acids: CASGRRVDDTEAFF. The DNA of the CDR3 is TGTGCCAGCGGTCGCAGGGTGGATGACACTGAAGCTTTCTTT.